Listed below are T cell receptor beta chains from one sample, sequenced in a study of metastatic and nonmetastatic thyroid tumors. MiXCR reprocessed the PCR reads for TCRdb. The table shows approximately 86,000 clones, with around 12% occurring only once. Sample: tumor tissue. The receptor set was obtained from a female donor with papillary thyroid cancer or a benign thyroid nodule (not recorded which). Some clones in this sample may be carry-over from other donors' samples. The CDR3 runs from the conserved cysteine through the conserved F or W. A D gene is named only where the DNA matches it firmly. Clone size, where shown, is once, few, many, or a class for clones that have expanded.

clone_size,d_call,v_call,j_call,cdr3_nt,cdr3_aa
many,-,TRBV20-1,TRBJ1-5,TGCAGTGCTAGAGCAGGGAGGGATCAGCCCCAGCATTTT,CSARAGRDQPQHF
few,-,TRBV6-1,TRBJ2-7,TGTGCCAGCAGTGAAGCGCATCGGGGTTTTGTATCCTACGAGCAGTACTTC,CASSEAHRGFVSYEQYF
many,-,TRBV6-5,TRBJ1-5,TGTGCCAGCAGTTACAGGGGGAATCAGCCCCAGCATTTT,CASSYRGNQPQHF
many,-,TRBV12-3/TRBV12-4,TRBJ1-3,TGTGCCAGCAGCCGCCACACAGGCTCTTCTGGAAACACCATATATTTT,CASSRHTGSSGNTIYF
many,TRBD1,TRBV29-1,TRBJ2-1,TGCAGCGTCCGGACAGGGTGGAACAATGAGCAGTTCTTC,CSVRTGWNNEQFF
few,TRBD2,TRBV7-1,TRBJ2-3,TGTGCCAGCAGCATCACGGGCGGGACTAGCGGCTCCGCCGCGGTCGATACGCAGTATTTT,CASSITGGTSGSAAVDTQYF
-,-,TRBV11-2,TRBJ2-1,TGTGCCAGCAGCTCCCTACGGGGCTCCTACAATGAGCAGTTCTTC,CASSSLRGSYNEQFF
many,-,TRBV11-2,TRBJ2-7,TGTGCCAGCAGCTTGGGGGGATTCGAGCAGTACTTC,CASSLGGFEQYF
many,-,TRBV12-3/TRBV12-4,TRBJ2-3,TGTGCCAGCAGTACCGAGCAGCCAGATACGCAGTATTTT,CASSTEQPDTQYF
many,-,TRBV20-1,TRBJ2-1,TGCAGTGCTCTCGACTTGTACAATGAGCAGTTCTTC,CSALDLYNEQFF
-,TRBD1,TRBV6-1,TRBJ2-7,TGTGCCAGCAGTGGCACGACAGGGGGAAAAGGAAAAGAGCAGTACTTC,CASSGTTGGKGKEQYF
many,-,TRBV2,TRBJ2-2,TGTGCCAGCAGTGTGAGGGGGGGGAACACCGGGGAGCTGTTTTTT,CASSVRGGNTGELFF
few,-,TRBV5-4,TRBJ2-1,TGTGCCAGCAGCATTTCCCAGGGCAATGAGCAGTTCTTC,CASSISQGNEQFF
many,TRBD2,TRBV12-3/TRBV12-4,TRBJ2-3,TGTGCCAGCAGGGGGACTAGCGGGAGGGAAGATACGCAGTATTTT,CASRGTSGREDTQYF
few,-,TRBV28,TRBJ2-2,TGTGCCAGCAGACCTCCTCTAGGCTCCGGGGAGCTGTTTTTT,CASRPPLGSGELFF
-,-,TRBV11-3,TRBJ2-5,TGTGCCAGCAGCTTAGTAGTAGGGTCCCAAGAGACCCAGTACTTC,CASSLVVGSQETQYF
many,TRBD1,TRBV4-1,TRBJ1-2,TGCGCCAGCAGCCGGGACAGGGGTAACTATGGCTACACCTTC,CASSRDRGNYGYTF
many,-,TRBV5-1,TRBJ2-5,TGCGCCAGCAGCTTGGGTGCTTCGAAACAAGAGACCCAGTACTTC,CASSLGASKQETQYF
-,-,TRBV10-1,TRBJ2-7,TGCGCAAGTACGAGGGGGGGCGGGAGCGTCAACGAGCAGTACTTC,CASTRGGGSVNEQYF
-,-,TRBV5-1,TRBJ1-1,TGCGCCAGCAGCTTGGACCCCTTCTTT,CASSLDPFF
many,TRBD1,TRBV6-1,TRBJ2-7,TGTGCCAGCAGTAAGACAGGGGATATTACCTACTACGAGCAGTACTTC,CASSKTGDITYYEQYF
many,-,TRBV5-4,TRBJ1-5,TGTGCCAGCAGCTTTGGGGGGGCCAGCAATCAGCCCCAGCATTTT,CASSFGGASNQPQHF
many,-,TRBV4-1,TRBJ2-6,TGCGCCAGCAGCCAAGTCAAACAGGGAGGCGTCCTGACTTTC,CASSQVKQGGVLTF
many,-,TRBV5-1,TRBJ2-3,TGCGCCAGCAGCTTGGAAGGCTCCGGGGCCACAGATACGCAGTATTTT,CASSLEGSGATDTQYF